These 22 T cell receptor beta chains originate from one sample sequenced in a study of CD8 T cells in Susac syndrome (dated by TCRdb to between 2018 and 2021). Library method: the immunoSEQ multiplex PCR assay. RNA was extracted using the RNeasy kit, and about 0.45 to 1 ug of the RNA was reverse transcribed with random hexamers. TCRdb applied fastp at Q25 and MiXCR to the public reads, then kept only in-frame beta chains. Here each entry gathers all rows of one CDR3 protein and keeps the most common genes and DNA. Recorded for this sample are some 200,000 distinct CDR3 sequences; more than 90% of them occurred a single time. The ten largest account for around 0.096% of the sample. The sequencing input was CD4+ T cells from PBMCs. Every receptor here comes from a human donor with Susac syndrome.

On this clonotype: Likely a read error: the CDR3 ends without its conserved phenylalanine or tryptophan. Because the CDR3's place on the DNA is in doubt, the DNA is left out and the CDR3 is given as listed by TCRdb. The chain links TRBV5-1 to TRBJ2-1; no check of the table's D call, TRBD1, against the DNA was made. 12 amino acids form the CDR3, both terminal residues included. The germline CDR1 and CDR2 sequences are SGHRS and YFSETQ. Here the CDR3 reads CASSLEVGTPVL.

The V and J genes are TRBV9 and TRBJ2-7; 8 positions agree with TRBD1. CDR3 length: 15 amino acids. The V segment lost 0 bases and the J segment 3 bases; nucleotides outside the gene matches: 5. Germline CDR1 is SGDLS and CDR2 is YYNGEE. In DNA form, the CDR3 reads TGTGCCAGCAGCGTAGTCTCAACAGGGGGCTACGAGCAGTACTTC. As protein: CASSVVSTGGYEQYF.

The chain couples TRBV28 to TRBJ2-3; 8 bases are shared with TRBD1. From germline, CDR1 is MDHEN and CDR2 SYDVKM. CDR3 length: 15 amino acids. The V gene end was trimmed by 5 bases and the J gene end by 4 bases; junction bases not matched to a gene: 8. This CDR3 is CASSRRTGTPDTQYF. As DNA, the CDR3 is TGTGCCAGCAGTCGCCGGACAGGGACTCCAGATACGCAGTATTTT.

The chain recombines TRBV12-3 or TRBV12-4 with TRBJ2-2; 8 bases line up with TRBD2. J gave up 9 bases and V 5 bases, and 8 bases lay outside the gene matches. The CDR3 has 14 amino acids. CDR3 nucleotide sequence: TGTGCCAGCAGTGTCGGGGGGGTTCGCCGGGAGCTGTTTTTT. Its translation: CASSVGGVRRELFF.

V and J are TRBV20-1 and TRBJ1-2; D may be TRBD1 (5 bases). V lost 0 bases and J lost 8, with 19 bases in between. This CDR3 comprises 15 residues. Looked up from germline, CDR1 is DFQATT and CDR2 is SNEGSKA (reference sequence). DNA for the CDR3: TGCAGTGCTAGAGATGGCCGGCCCAGGGTCGACGGCTACACCTTC. Encoded protein: CSARDGRPRVDGYTF.

The rearrangement uses TRBV7-8 and TRBJ1-5, with D unclear. V gave up 2 bases and J gave up 3 bases, with 8 bases separating them. Germline V gene sequence: CDR1 SGHVS, CDR2 FQNEAQ. The CDR3 is made up of 14 amino acids. CDR3: CASSLLGDNQPQHF. CDR3 DNA sequence: TGTGCCAGCAGCTTACTTGGGGACAATCAGCCCCAGCATTTT. The full variable domain, completed using reference TRBV7-8 and TRBJ1-5, is GAGVSQSPRYKVAKRGQDVALRCDPISGHVSLFWYQQALGQGPEFLTYFQNEAQLDKSGLPSDRFFAERPEGSVSTLKIQRTQQEDSAVYLCASSLLGDNQPQHFGDGTRLSIL.

The chain employs TRBV18 and TRBJ1-4, with no clear D. The length of the CDR3 is 14 residues. The germline V gene has CDR1 KGHSH and CDR2 LQKENI. The V end lost 2 bases, the J end lost 7 bases, and 11 bases lay between the germline ends. CDR3 sequence (DNA): TGTGCCAGCTCACCATTTTCCGGGATTGAAAAACTGTTTTTT. Residues: CASSPFSGIEKLFF.

The V gene is TRBV10-3, the J gene TRBJ1-2; D may be TRBD1 (6 bases). Trimming removed 6 bases from V and 7 bases from J, with 9 bases in between. Germline lookup yields CDR1 ENHRY and CDR2 SYGVKD. This CDR3 spans 11 amino acids. The CDR3: CAISQGSGYTF. DNA for the CDR3: TGTGCCATCAGCCAGGGGTCTGGCTACACCTTC.

This rearrangement joins TRBV3-1 to TRBJ2-3, with D perhaps TRBD2 (7 bases). Per the germline V gene, CDR1 is LGHDT and CDR2 is YNNKEL (reference sequence). V was trimmed by 1 base and J by 0 bases, leaving 20 bases between them. The CDR3 covers 19 residues. As DNA, the CDR3 is TGTGCCAGCAGCCAAGTGGTTGGAAGGGGGGGACTCAGCACAGATACGCAGTATTTT. This gives the protein CASSQVVGRGGLSTDTQYF.

The chain combines TRBV3-1 with TRBJ2-2, with 10 nucleotides matching TRBD2. The ends lost 3 bases at V and 6 bases at J; junction bases unmatched: 10. The CDR3 is 17 residues long. Germline-derived CDR1 and CDR2 are LGHDT and YNNKEL (reference sequence). The CDR3 nucleotides are TGTGCCAGCAGCCAGGGACTAGCGCCTTCCCTAGCCGGGGAGCTGTTTTTT. It translates to CASSQGLAPSLAGELFF.

The rearrangement links TRBV30 to TRBJ2-5, with 8 bases matching TRBD1. V shed 4 bases, J shed 1 base, and the junction held 2 bases outside the gene matches. The CDR3 totals 13 residues. Germline V gives CDR1 GTSNPN, CDR2 SVGIG (reference sequence). In DNA, the CDR3 is TGTGCCTGGACAGGGGGCCTCCAAGAGACCCAGTACTTC. Encoded protein: CAWTGGLQETQYF.

The chain links TRBV5-1 to TRBJ2-3, with TRBD2 matching 8 bases. V lost 4 bases and J lost 4; bases outside the gene matches: 5. Germline CDR1 is SGHRS and CDR2 is YFSETQ. The CDR3 sequence is 14 residues long. Here the CDR3 reads CASSEGLVADTQYF. The CDR3 DNA is TGCGCCAGCAGCGAGGGACTAGTTGCAGATACGCAGTATTTT. Filled out from reference TRBV5-1 and TRBJ2-3, the complete variable domain reads KAGVTQTPRYLIKTRGQQVTLSCSPISGHRSVSWYQQTPGQGLQFLFEYFSETQRNKGNFPGRFSGRQFSNSRSEMNVSTLELGDSALYLCASSEGLVADTQYFGPGTRLTVL.

V and J are TRBV4-1 and TRBJ2-3; the match to TRBD2 covers 9 bases. The CDR3 has 16 residues. Trimming cost V 4 bases and J 3 bases; bases outside gene matches: 8. Per the germline V gene, CDR1 is MGHRA and CDR2 is YSYEKL. Here the CDR3 DNA reads TGCGCCAGCAGCCTCCTAGCGGGGATCAGTACAGATACGCAGTATTTT. It translates to CASSLLAGISTDTQYF.

The rearrangement links TRBV20-1 to TRBJ2-5; 9 bases are shared with TRBD1. Per the germline V gene, CDR1 is DFQATT and CDR2 is SNEGSKA (reference sequence). This CDR3 spans 19 amino acids. Trimming at V came to 6 bases and at J to 3 bases, leaving 23 bases not matched to a gene. CDR3 region: CSAPVPGTGPFPGEETQYF. CDR3 bases: TGCAGTGCGCCCGTTCCGGGGACAGGGCCCTTCCCAGGGGAAGAGACCCAGTACTTC.

The chain is built from TRBV20-1 and TRBJ2-5; D not resolved. CDR3 length equals 13 residues. V dropped 1 base and J dropped 1 base, with 7 bases sitting between them. Germline CDR1 and CDR2: DFQATT and SNEGSKA (reference sequence). As DNA, the CDR3 is TGCAGTGCTAGAGTCCCCGGCCAAGAGACCCAGTACTTC. Residues: CSARVPGQETQYF.

The chain combines TRBV18 with TRBJ2-5, with D perhaps matching TRBD2 (5 bases). V lost 6 bases and J lost 0, with 14 bases in between. The CDR3 extends over 15 amino acids. CDR1 and CDR2 (germline): KGHSH, LQKENI. The CDR3 DNA reads TGTGCCAGCTCCCAGAGCACAGCGGACCAAGAGACCCAGTACTTC. It encodes CASSQSTADQETQYF.

The chain's CDR3 is CASSPYRDSPLYEQYF. CDR3 nucleotides: TGTGCCAGCAGCCCCTACAGGGATTCTCCTCTCTACGAGCAGTACTTC. This rearrangement joins TRBV12-3 or TRBV12-4 to TRBJ2-7; perhaps TRBD1 as D (6 bases). The V gene lost 6 bases and the J gene lost 3 bases, with 21 bases spanning the gap. The CDR3 loop spans 16 amino acids.

The chain employs TRBV12-3 or TRBV12-4 and TRBJ2-2; 9 nucleotides match TRBD1. CDR3 size: 15 residues. Trimming took 6 bases from V and 6 from J; bases not matched to a gene: 8. CDR3 amino acids: CASSRDRGIAGELFF. The CDR3, as DNA: TGTGCCAGCAGCCGTGACAGGGGGATAGCCGGGGAGCTGTTTTTT.

The rearrangement joins TRBV12-3 or TRBV12-4 to TRBJ2-7; a weak D match, TRBD1 (5 bases). This CDR3 has 13 amino acids. The ends were cut back, 2 bases at V and 5 bases at J, with 10 bases in the middle. CDR3 in amino acids: CASSLSGKNEQYF. The CDR3 DNA reads TGTGCCAGCAGTTTATCAGGGAAAAACGAGCAGTACTTC.

J is TRBJ2-2 and V is TRBV6-5; D gene ambiguous. This CDR3 contains 12 residues. Germline lookup yields CDR1 MNHEY and CDR2 SVGAGI. The ends were cut back, 7 bases at V and 1 base at J, with 4 bases in the middle. The CDR3 DNA sequence: TGTGCCAGCACCCGGAACACCGGGGAGCTGTTTTTT. Its translation: CASTRNTGELFF.

Written as DNA, the CDR3 is TGTGCCAGCAGCCAAGAGTTGCCAGGGAAGGGGTCACCCCTCCACTTT. Protein: CASSQELPGKGSPLHF. The gene calls are TRBV3-1 and TRBJ1-6, with a tentative D call TRBD1 (5 bases). Per the germline V gene, CDR1 is LGHDT and CDR2 is YNNKEL (reference sequence). Trimming removed 0 bases at V and 10 bases at J, with 16 bases between. CDR3 size: 16 residues.

The gene calls are TRBV7-8 and TRBJ2-5, with 7 bases fitting TRBD1. In germline, CDR1 is SGHVS, CDR2 FQNEAQ. This CDR3 comprises 17 residues. Trimming at V came to 2 bases and at J to 3 bases, leaving 12 bases not matched to a gene. CDR3 region: CASSLKLGTELKETQYF. The CDR3, as DNA: TGTGCCAGCAGCTTAAAATTGGGGACAGAGCTTAAAGAGACCCAGTACTTC.